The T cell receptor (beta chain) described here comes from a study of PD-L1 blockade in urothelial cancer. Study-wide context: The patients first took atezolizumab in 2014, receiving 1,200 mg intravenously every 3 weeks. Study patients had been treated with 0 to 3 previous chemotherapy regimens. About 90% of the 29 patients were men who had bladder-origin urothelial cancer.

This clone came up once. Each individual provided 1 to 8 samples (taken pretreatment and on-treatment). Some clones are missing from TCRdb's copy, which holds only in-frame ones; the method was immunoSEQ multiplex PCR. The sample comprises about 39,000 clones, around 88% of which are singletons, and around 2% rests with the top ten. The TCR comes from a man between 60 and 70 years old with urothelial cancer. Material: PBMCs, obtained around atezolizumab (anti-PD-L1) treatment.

The CDR3 DNA is TGCGCCAGCAGCTTGACGGGGGGCGTGCAGTACTTC. Encoded protein: CASSLTGGVQYF. The rearrangement links TRBV5-1 to TRBJ2-7; tentative D call: TRBD2 (7 bases). The CDR3 sequence is 12 residues long. V was shortened by 1 base and J by 9 bases, with 11 bases between the two germline ends. Germline V gene sequence: CDR1 SGHRS, CDR2 YFSETQ.